A selection of T cell receptor beta chains follows, all from one sample in a study of cytomegalovirus exposure and HLA in healthy donors. Using immunoSEQ multiplex PCR, the repertoire was profiled, and TCRdb retains in-frame clones only, with some absent. The sample shows about 200,000 clones, 79% of them seen only once. The material sequenced was PBMCs. Source of these receptors: a man in his fifties in good health and CMV-seronegative. The CDR3 runs from the conserved cysteine through the conserved F or W. A D gene is named only where the DNA matches it firmly. Clone size appears in some rows only: once, few, many, or a class for an expanded clone.

CDR3aa	CDR3nt	j_gene	v_gene	len	abundance	d_gene
CASSQVSLGVVEQFF	TGTGCCAGCAGCCAAGTTTCTTTAGGGGTGGTTGAGCAGTTCTTC	TRBJ2-1	TRBV4-2	15	NA	NA
CASTLTGLGYTF	TGTGCCAGCACTCTCACAGGGCTTGGCTACACCTTC	TRBJ1-2	TRBV2	12	NA	NA
CASSYSSTEAFF	TGTGCCAGCAGTTACTCTAGCACTGAAGCTTTCTTT	TRBJ1-1	TRBV6-6	12	NA	NA
CASSFAGTSSSTQYF	TGTGCCAGTAGCTTTGCCGGGACTAGCTCAAGTACGCAGTATTTT	TRBJ2-3	TRBV19	15	NA	TRBD2
CASSTSGQPQHF	TGTGCCAGCAGCACAAGCGGTCAGCCCCAGCATTTT	TRBJ1-5	TRBV6-1	12	once	NA
CASSLRGLAGGPGTGELFF	TGTGCCAGCAGCCTGAGGGGACTAGCGGGAGGGCCGGGCACCGGGGAGCTGTTTTTT	TRBJ2-2	TRBV5-5	19	NA	TRBD2
CAWSVPRGISYNSPLHF	TGTGCCTGGAGTGTGCCCAGGGGGATCTCCTATAATTCACCCCTCCACTTT	TRBJ1-6	TRBV30	17	NA	TRBD1
CASSFGTSGTNEQYF	TGTGCCAGCAGCTTCGGGACTAGCGGGACCAACGAGCAGTACTTC	TRBJ2-7	TRBV7-9	15	once	TRBD2
CASSQTRDTQYF	TGTGCCAGCAGCCAGACACGAGATACGCAGTATTTT	TRBJ2-3	TRBV7-9	12	NA	NA
CASSLYDRLADYNEQFF	TGCGCCAGCAGCTTATACGATAGACTAGCGGACTACAATGAGCAGTTCTTC	TRBJ2-1	TRBV5-1	17	NA	TRBD2
CASSLFTSGSTDTQYF	TGCGCCAGCAGCTTGTTTACTAGCGGGAGCACAGATACGCAGTATTTT	TRBJ2-3	TRBV5-1	16	NA	TRBD2
CASSGQGALGELFF	TGTGCCAGCAGCGGACAGGGGGCGTTGGGGGAGCTGTTTTTT	TRBJ2-2	TRBV2	14	NA	TRBD1
CASSFGQGLGNEQFF	TGTGCCAGCAGCTTCGGACAGGGCTTAGGTAATGAGCAGTTCTTC	TRBJ2-1	TRBV7-6	15	NA	TRBD1
CASKTGPFLYEQYF	TGTGCCAGCAAAACAGGGCCATTCTTGTACGAGCAGTACTTC	TRBJ2-7	TRBV6-1	14	NA	NA
CASSPPHRTGYGYTF	TGTGCCAGCTCACCACCCCACCGGACAGGGTATGGCTACACCTTC	TRBJ1-2	TRBV18	15	once	TRBD1
CASTVVGSSGANVLTF	TGTGCCAGTACCGTTGTTGGGAGCTCTGGGGCCAACGTCCTGACTTTC	TRBJ2-6	TRBV19	16	NA	NA
CAWSNRLGKAQYF	TGTGCCTGGAGTAACCGGCTGGGCAAGGCCCAGTACTTC	TRBJ2-5	TRBV30	13	NA	NA
CASSVVPGSYEQYF	TGTGCCAGCAGCGTAGTCCCAGGCTCCTACGAGCAGTACTTC	TRBJ2-7	TRBV9	14	few	NA
CASSSGGAAETQYF	TGTGCCAGCAGCTCCGGGGGAGCGGCGGAGACCCAGTACTTC	TRBJ2-5	TRBV5-8	14	NA	NA
CASSVAPMAGEQYF	TGTGCCAGCAGCGTAGCTCCGATGGCTGGCGAGCAGTACTTC	TRBJ2-7	TRBV9	14	NA	NA
CSATSGYEQYF	TGCAGCGCTACTAGCGGATACGAGCAGTACTTC	TRBJ2-7	TRBV29-1	11	NA	TRBD2
CASSRGNEQYF	TGTGCCAGCAGTAGGGGCAACGAGCAGTACTTC	TRBJ2-7	TRBV25-1	11	NA	NA
CSVELGSNYGYTF	TGCAGCGTCGAATTGGGCTCTAACTATGGCTACACCTTC	TRBJ1-2	TRBV29-1	13	NA	NA
CASSYVGAYEQYF	TGTGCCAGCAGTTACGTCGGGGCCTACGAGCAGTACTTC	TRBJ2-7	TRBV6-5	13	NA	NA
CASREGLAGEETQYF	TGTGCCAGCAGGGAGGGACTAGCGGGAGAAGAGACCCAGTACTTC	TRBJ2-5	TRBV2	15	NA	TRBD2
CASSSGLAGVLGETQYF	TGCGCCAGCTCGAGTGGGCTAGCGGGGGTCTTGGGGGAGACCCAGTACTTC	TRBJ2-5	TRBV5-1	17	NA	TRBD2
CATSNGQGVTTNEKLFF	TGTGCCACCAGCAACGGACAGGGGGTTACAACTAATGAAAAACTGTTTTTT	TRBJ1-4	TRBV15	17	NA	TRBD1
CASSRGQAVRGYTIYF	TGTGCCAGCAGCCGGGGACAGGCGGTACGGGGATACACCATATATTTT	TRBJ1-3	TRBV5-6	16	NA	TRBD1
CASSLRGGQETQYF	TGTGCCAGCAGCTTACGGGGAGGCCAAGAGACCCAGTACTTC	TRBJ2-5	TRBV5-5	14	NA	NA
CASSLVAGTNNEQFF	TGCGCCAGCAGCTTGGTAGCGGGAACTAACAATGAGCAGTTCTTC	TRBJ2-1	TRBV5-1	15	NA	TRBD2
CASSQGGHYEQYF	TGTGCCAGCAGCCAAGGGGGTCACTACGAGCAGTACTTC	TRBJ2-7	TRBV6-5	13	NA	NA
CASSRETDTQYF	TGTGCCAGCAGCCGGGAGACAGATACGCAGTATTTT	TRBJ2-3	TRBV5-4	12	NA	NA
CASSALAATDTQYF	TGTGCCAGCAGTGCCCTTGCGGCCACAGATACGCAGTATTTT	TRBJ2-3	TRBV27	14	few	NA
CSPRREAEAFF	TGCAGTCCCCGCAGGGAAGCTGAAGCTTTCTTT	TRBJ1-1	TRBV20-1	11	NA	NA